The 26 T cell receptor beta chains below come from one sample, sequenced in a study of cytomegalovirus exposure and HLA in healthy donors listed by TCRdb under 2017. Libraries were made using the immunoSEQ multiplex PCR assay. For the multiplex PCR, a mixture combining 60 forward primers for TCR Vbeta segments and 13 reverse primers for TCR Jbeta segments was used. TCRdb took over this immuneACCESS table, retaining in-frame rearrangements with V and J assigned. Such tables are incomplete; in checked studies, under half of the missing clones stem from an unresolved V gene, and the remainder is unexplained. Recorded for this sample are under 200,000 clones; approximately 88% of them occurred a single time. Clones ranked in the top ten supply about 0.37% of the sample. The sequencing input was PBMCs. These receptors were collected from a boy aged 2 to 10 in good health and CMV-seronegative.

CDR3 nucleotides: TGCGCCAGCAGCTTGGGCGGGAGTAGCGACGAGCAGTACTTC. This translates into CASSLGGSSDEQYF. The chain uses TRBV5-1 and TRBJ2-7; 7 nucleotides agree with TRBD2. With V trimmed by 0 bases and J by 5 bases, 5 bases remained unmatched. Germline V gene data show CDR1 as SGHRS and CDR2 as YFSETQ. The CDR3 sequence is 14 residues long.

Remarks on this clone: Other nucleotide sequences in the sample specify the same CDR3. The CDR3 bases are TGTGCCAGCAGTTTATGGGGCGGAAACACTGAAGCTTTCTTT. Translating gives CASSLWGGNTEAFF. V gene TRBV27 combines with J gene TRBJ1-1; perhaps TRBD1 as D (5 bases). The CDR3 extends over 14 amino acids. V shed 1 base and J shed 2 bases, with 8 bases lying between them. The V gene's germline CDR1 is MNHEY and CDR2 SMNVEV (reference sequence).

The rearrangement links TRBV4-1 to TRBJ2-7; a possible D gene is TRBD2 (5 bases). V was shortened by 1 base and J by 3 bases, with 13 bases between the two germline ends. Germline CDR1 is MGHRA and CDR2 is YSYEKL. This CDR3 region has 15 residues. The CDR3 nucleotides are TGCGCCAGCAGCCAAGTTGACGGGATTAGCTACGAGCAGTACTTC. Its protein product is CASSQVDGISYEQYF.

The chain joins TRBV19 to TRBJ1-5; D remains unclear. Trimming cost V 2 bases and J 5 bases, with 10 bases left between them. CDR3 length: 14 amino acids. CDR1 and CDR2 from the germline V gene are LNHDA and SQIVND (reference sequence). CDR3 DNA sequence: TGTGCCAGTAGTATAAGCCCTGCTTATCAGCCCCAGCATTTT. Its translation is CASSISPAYQPQHF. Full variable domain (missing parts from reference TRBV19 and TRBJ1-5): DGGITQSPKYLFRKEGQNVTLSCEQNLNHDAMYWYRQDPGQGLRLIYYSQIVNDFQKGDIAEGYSVSREKKESFPLTVTSAQKNPTAFYLCASSISPAYQPQHFGDGTRLSIL.

This chain connects TRBV2 to TRBJ2-7, with D perhaps TRBD2 (6 bases). V shed 6 bases and J shed 0 bases, with 15 bases lying between them. The CDR3 consists of 15 residues. Per the germline V gene, CDR1 is SNHLY and CDR2 is FYNNEI. The CDR3 coding sequence is TGTGCCAGCAGACCCCGGGACTGGAGCTCCTACGAGCAGTACTTC. Residues: CASRPRDWSSYEQYF.

This clone has a single count. The gene calls are TRBV5-4 and TRBJ2-6, with a tentative D call TRBD1 (5 bases). CDR1 is SGHNT, CDR2 YYREEE, per germline (reference sequence). Trimming pared 4 bases from V and 4 bases from J, leaving 12 bases between. CDR3 size: 15 residues. CDR3 sequence (DNA): TGTGCCAGCAGCCCCCAGGGTGGGGGGGCCAACGTCCTGACTTTC. This sequence encodes CASSPQGGGANVLTF.

J is TRBJ2-7 and V is TRBV4-1, with 8 bases fitting TRBD1. The germline V gene has CDR1 MGHRA and CDR2 YSYEKL. Trimming removed 7 bases from V and 5 bases from J; junction bases left unmatched: 7. CDR3 length: 13 amino acids. This chain's CDR3 is CASMGGQGHEQYF. CDR3 DNA: TGCGCCAGCATGGGTGGACAGGGACACGAGCAGTACTTC.

CDR3 amino acids: CASRRGGRAPDTQYF. In DNA, the CDR3 is TGTGCCAGCCGTCGGGGCGGGAGGGCGCCAGATACGCAGTATTTT. This sequence joins TRBV6-5 and TRBJ2-3; TRBD2 matches at 9 bases. V was clipped by 8 bases and J by 4 bases; unmatched bases: 10. This CDR3 has 15 residues. The germline V gene has CDR1 MNHEY and CDR2 SVGAGI.

This rearrangement joins TRBV28 to TRBJ1-3; 7 bases align to TRBD1. In germline, CDR1 is MDHEN, CDR2 SYDVKM. The CDR3 sequence is 13 residues long. The ends lost 8 bases at V and 0 bases at J; junction bases unmatched: 1. The CDR3 loop reads CASRDSSGNTIYF. In nucleotides, the CDR3 is TGTGCCAGCCGGGACAGCTCTGGAAACACCATATATTTT.

V and J are TRBV2 and TRBJ1-2, with 8 bases fitting TRBD1. Germline lookup yields CDR1 SNHLY and CDR2 FYNNEI. V was clipped by 2 bases and J by 1 base; unmatched bases: 15. This CDR3 is 19 amino acids long. The CDR3 DNA sequence: TGTGCCAGCAGTGAAACTGGCTTTCGAAGCAGGGGGCATAACTATGGCTACACCTTC. It codes for CASSETGFRSRGHNYGYTF.

This chain links TRBV9 with TRBJ1-1; D gene unclear. Trimming took 2 bases from V and 1 from J, leaving 6 bases between them. Germline-derived CDR1 and CDR2 are SGDLS and YYNGEE. The CDR3 runs to 13 residues. CDR3 region: CASSVSGNTEAFF. CDR3 nucleotides: TGTGCCAGCAGCGTCTCAGGGAACACTGAAGCTTTCTTT. The full variable domain, rest sourced from reference TRBV9 and TRBJ1-1, is DSGVTQTPKHLITATGQRVTLRCSPRSGDLSVYWYQQSLDQGLQFLIQYYNGEERAKGNILERFSAQQFPDLHSELNLSSLELGDSALYFCASSVSGNTEAFFGQGTRLTVV.

The chain employs TRBV18 and TRBJ1-5; the D gene is possibly TRBD1 (6 bases). The CDR3 loop spans 16 amino acids. CDR1 and CDR2 (germline): KGHSH, LQKENI. V was cut by 3 bases and J by 1 base, with 13 bases left in between. The CDR3 coding sequence is TGTGCCAGCTCACCGTCCAGGGGAGGGAGCAATCAGCCCCAGCATTTT. Its protein is CASSPSRGGSNQPQHF.

The chain is built from TRBV29-1 and TRBJ1-2; 10 bases fit TRBD1. The CDR3 consists of 12 residues. With 6 bases clipped from V and 6 bases from J, the junction kept 4 bases outside the gene matches. Per the germline V gene, CDR1 is SQVTM and CDR2 is ANQGSEA. The CDR3 nucleotides are TGCAGCGTGCTCGGGACAGGGGATGGCTACACCTTC. It codes for CSVLGTGDGYTF.

The chain joins TRBV9 to TRBJ2-7, with 10 bases lining up with TRBD2. This CDR3 is built from 18 residues. V gave up 4 bases and J gave up 1 base; unmatched junction bases: 14. Germline V gene data show CDR1 as SGDLS and CDR2 as YYNGEE. Here the CDR3 DNA reads TGTGCCAGCAGCCCACGGCCAAGCGGGAGGGCCTGGTCCTACGAGCAGTACTTC. Its translation is CASSPRPSGRAWSYEQYF.

This clone was seen a single time. The chain has TRBV27 and TRBJ2-6; TRBD1 might be the D (5 bases). Germline V gives CDR1 MNHEY, CDR2 SMNVEV (reference sequence). V lost 3 bases to trimming and J lost 3 bases, with 9 bases between them. The CDR3 spans 15 residues. The CDR3 loop reads CASSLNRYGANVLTF. Here the CDR3 DNA reads TGTGCCAGCAGTTTGAACAGGTATGGGGCCAACGTCCTGACTTTC.

The rearrangement links TRBV28 to TRBJ1-2; unclear D gene. The V end lost 1 base, the J end lost 4 bases, and 13 bases lay between the germline ends. CDR1 MDHEN and CDR2 SYDVKM come from the germline V gene. The CDR3 is made up of 15 amino acids. In DNA, the CDR3 is TGTGCCAGCAGTTTATTGGCAGGCCCTCCCTATGGCTACACCTTC. This gives the protein CASSLLAGPPYGYTF.

The chain uses TRBV5-1 and TRBJ2-3, with TRBD2 identical over 9 bases. The CDR3 has 16 amino acids. Losses at the gene ends were 0 bases for V and 0 bases for J; bases not matched to a gene: 2. From germline, CDR1 is SGHRS and CDR2 YFSETQ. CDR3 sequence reads: CASSLGSGSSTDTQYF. The CDR3, as DNA: TGCGCCAGCAGCTTGGGTAGCGGGAGTAGCACAGATACGCAGTATTTT.

The rearrangement joins TRBV27 to TRBJ1-1, with TRBD1 matching 11 bases. From germline, CDR1 is MNHEY and CDR2 SMNVEV (reference sequence). The CDR3 sequence is 16 residues long. The V gene end was trimmed by 5 bases and the J gene end by 4 bases; junction bases not matched to a gene: 9. CDR3 loop: CASSLGTGGLSTEAFF. The CDR3 nucleotides read TGTGCCAGCAGTCTAGGGACAGGGGGATTGAGCACTGAAGCTTTCTTT.

The V and J genes are TRBV7-8 and TRBJ1-2, with D possibly TRBD1 on 6 matching bases. Between the trimmed V and J ends, which lost 5 bases and 2 bases, there was a span of 9 bases. The germline V gene has CDR1 SGHVS and CDR2 FQNEAQ. CDR3 length: 13 residues. CDR3 DNA sequence: TGTGCCAGCAGCCCAGACAGGAACTATGGCTACACCTTC. Its translation is CASSPDRNYGYTF.

This clone has a single count. V usage is TRBV7-6 and J usage is TRBJ2-5, with a weak D call TRBD2 (6 bases). Trimming shortened V by 1 base and J by 7 bases, and 16 bases separated the two germline ends. The CDR3 consists of 15 residues. Per germline, CDR1 SGHVS and CDR2 FNYEAQ. The CDR3 DNA is TGTGCCAGCAGCTTAGGGCCGCGGGGAGTCGGGACCCAGTACTTC. It translates to CASSLGPRGVGTQYF.

The chain links TRBV10-2 to TRBJ2-2, with 10 nucleotides matching TRBD2. CDR3 length: 17 residues. J lost 5 bases, V lost 3 bases, and 9 bases had no gene match. Germline V gene sequence: CDR1 WSHSY, CDR2 SAAADI. This CDR3 reads CASSDFQASGRTGELFF. CDR3 nucleotide sequence: TGCGCCAGCAGTGACTTCCAGGCTAGCGGGAGAACCGGGGAGCTGTTTTTT.

Only a few counts were recorded for this clone. The chain links TRBV27 to TRBJ1-1, with TRBD1 as a possible D gene (6 bases). This CDR3 spans 13 amino acids. Trimming left V 8 bases short and J 8 bases short, with 18 bases between. Per the germline V gene, CDR1 is MNHEY and CDR2 is SMNVEV (reference sequence). The CDR3 bases are TGTGCCAGCGAGAATCAGGGGAGGGCGGAAGCTTTCTTT. Amino acid sequence: CASENQGRAEAFF.

Comments on this clone: The same CDR3 is also encoded by other DNA sequences in this sample. The chain combines TRBV15 with TRBJ1-4; D uncertain. Trimming cost V 2 bases and J 7 bases, with 17 bases left between them. This CDR3 comprises 16 residues. Germline CDR1 reads LNHNV; CDR2 reads YYDKDF (reference sequence). CDR3 region: CATSRPLTRSVEKLFF. In DNA, the CDR3 is TGTGCCACCAGCAGACCATTGACAAGGTCTGTTGAAAAACTGTTTTTT.

This clone was recorded only once. The chain is built from TRBV28 and TRBJ2-2; 7 bases agree with TRBD2. The CDR3 runs 16 residues. With V trimmed by 3 bases and J by 3 bases, 7 bases remained unmatched. Germline-derived CDR1 and CDR2 are MDHEN and SYDVKM. The CDR3: CASSLGGYPDTGELFF. CDR3 DNA sequence: TGTGCCAGCAGTTTGGGGGGGTATCCGGACACCGGGGAGCTGTTTTTT.

V and J are TRBV4-1 and TRBJ2-5; the D is unclear. Between the trimmed V and J ends, which lost 4 bases and 4 bases, there was a span of 7 bases. The CDR3 extends over 12 amino acids. The germline V gene encodes CDR1 MGHRA and CDR2 YSYEKL. CDR3 amino acids: CASSPNGETQYF. As DNA, the CDR3 is TGCGCCAGCAGCCCAAACGGAGAGACCCAGTACTTC.

This sequence joins TRBV30 and TRBJ2-2, with 10 bases aligning to TRBD1. V trimming: 3 bases; J trimming: 5 bases; junction bases outside the gene matches: 6. This CDR3 is built from 15 residues. In germline, CDR1 is GTSNPN, CDR2 SVGIG (reference sequence). The CDR3 DNA reads as TGTGCCTGGAGCGAAGACAGGGGGCGGACCGGGGAGCTGTTTTTT. The encoded protein is CAWSEDRGRTGELFF.